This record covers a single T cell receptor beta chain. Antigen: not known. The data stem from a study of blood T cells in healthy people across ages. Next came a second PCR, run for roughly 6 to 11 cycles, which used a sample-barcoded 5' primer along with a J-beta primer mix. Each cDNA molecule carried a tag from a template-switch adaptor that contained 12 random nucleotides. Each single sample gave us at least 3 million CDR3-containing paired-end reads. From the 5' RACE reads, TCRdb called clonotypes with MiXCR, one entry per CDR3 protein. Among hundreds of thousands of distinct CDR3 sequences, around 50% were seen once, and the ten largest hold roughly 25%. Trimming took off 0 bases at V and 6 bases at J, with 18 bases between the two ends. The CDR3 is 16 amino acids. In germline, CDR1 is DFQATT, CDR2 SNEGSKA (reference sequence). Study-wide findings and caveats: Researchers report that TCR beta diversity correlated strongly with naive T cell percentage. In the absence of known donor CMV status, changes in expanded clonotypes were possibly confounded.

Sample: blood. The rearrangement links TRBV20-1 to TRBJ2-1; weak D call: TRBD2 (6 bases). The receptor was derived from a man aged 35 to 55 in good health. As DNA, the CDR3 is TGCAGTGCTAGAGATCGGCGGGACGGCCTCTTCAATGAGCAGTTCTTC. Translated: CSARDRRDGLFNEQFF.